The 19 T cell receptor beta chains in this list originate from one sample, sequenced in a study of OX40 agonist ivuxolimab in advanced cancers. Library generation was performed with the immunoSEQ multiplex PCR assay. TCRdb re-hosts the immuneACCESS table, in-frame sequences only. Its copies lack some clones; in the studies checked, an unresolved V gene accounts for under half of them, and the cause for the rest is not known. The sample records under 85,000 clones, approximately 90% of which are singletons. The leading ten clones occupy less than 0.6% of the sample. Specimen: CD4+ or CD8+ T cells sorted from blood, collected in a trial of the OX40 agonist ivuxolimab. These receptors all come from an adult with an advanced solid tumor such as melanoma, head and neck, liver or kidney cancer.

Only a few counts were recorded for this clone. The J gene is TRBJ2-7, the V gene TRBV6-1, with D tentatively TRBD1 (5 bases). This CDR3 contains 13 residues. The germline V and J ends were trimmed by 10 bases and 6 bases, with 19 bases remaining between them. Germline V gene sequence: CDR1 MNHNS, CDR2 SASEGT. CDR3 residues: CAIGREAFSEQYF. In DNA, the CDR3 is TGTGCCATCGGCAGGGAAGCGTTTAGCGAGCAGTACTTC.

DNA for the CDR3: TGTGCCAGCAGTAATTGGGAGTCCAACACTGAAGCTTTCTTT. Its translation is CASSNWESNTEAFF. The chain joins TRBV27 to TRBJ1-1; D remains ambiguous. The germline V gene encodes CDR1 MNHEY and CDR2 SMNVEV (reference sequence). This CDR3 is built from 14 residues. The germline V and J ends were trimmed by 5 bases and 2 bases, with 12 bases remaining between them.

The V and J genes are TRBV18 and TRBJ2-5, with no clear D. The V end was cut by 4 bases, the J end by 5 bases, with 8 bases between. The CDR3 is 12 residues long. In germline, CDR1 is KGHSH, CDR2 LQKENI. CDR3 loop: CASSQLRETQYF. CDR3 bases: TGTGCCAGCTCACAACTTAGGGAGACCCAGTACTTC.

This chain links TRBV28 with TRBJ2-1; 8 nucleotides agree with TRBD2. V shed 6 bases and J 2 bases; nucleotides not matched to a gene: 9. CDR1 is MDHEN, CDR2 SYDVKM, per germline. This CDR3 is 16 amino acids long. The CDR3 loop reads CASRETRGDTYNEQFF. In nucleotides, the CDR3 is TGTGCCAGCAGGGAAACGCGGGGGGACACCTACAATGAGCAGTTCTTC.

This chain joins TRBV9 and TRBJ2-3; TRBD1 aligns across 7 bases. Germline V gives CDR1 SGDLS, CDR2 YYNGEE. J gave up 4 bases and V 3 bases, and 5 bases lay outside the gene matches. The CDR3 is 14 residues long. CDR3 bases: TGTGCCAGCAGCGGACCGGGACAGTCAGATACGCAGTATTTT. Translated, it gives CASSGPGQSDTQYF.

The gene calls are TRBV27 and TRBJ1-5, with 7 bases aligning to TRBD1. J gave up 5 bases and V 4 bases, and 8 bases lay outside the gene matches. Germline V lookup: CDR1 MNHEY, CDR2 SMNVEV (reference sequence). The CDR3 covers 15 residues. CDR3 sequence: CASSSPDRRDQPQHF. The DNA for the CDR3 is TGTGCCAGCAGTTCCCCGGACAGGCGTGATCAGCCCCAGCATTTT.

The V call is TRBV4-1, the J call TRBJ1-2; D gene unclear. V gave up 0 bases and J gave up 14 bases, with 10 bases separating them. The CDR3 covers 11 residues. The germline V gene has CDR1 MGHRA and CDR2 YSYEKL. The CDR3 loop is CASSQDREVTF. Here the CDR3 DNA reads TGCGCCAGCAGCCAAGATCGGGAGGTAACCTTC.

The V call is TRBV14, the J call TRBJ2-3; 7 bases line up with TRBD2. V trimming: 4 bases; J trimming: 0 bases; junction bases outside the gene matches: 4. Germline CDR1 and CDR2: SGHDN and FVKESK. The CDR3 has 15 amino acids. Written as DNA, the CDR3 is TGTGCCAGCAGCCCCGGGAGGTATAGCACAGATACGCAGTATTTT. Protein sequence: CASSPGRYSTDTQYF.

The J gene is TRBJ1-5, the V gene TRBV9; a weak D match, TRBD1 (5 bases). This CDR3 is 16 amino acids long. CDR1 is SGDLS and CDR2 is YYNGEE in the germline V gene. The germline V and J ends were trimmed by 7 bases and 1 base, with 18 bases remaining between them. CDR3: CASSRGQGLSNQPQHF. The CDR3 nucleotides read TGTGCCAGCTCCCGGGGTCAGGGATTAAGCAATCAGCCCCAGCATTTT. The whole variable domain, filled in from reference TRBV9 and TRBJ1-5, reads DSGVTQTPKHLITATGQRVTLRCSPRSGDLSVYWYQQSLDQGLQFLIQYYNGEERAKGNILERFSAQQFPDLHSELNLSSLELGDSALYFCASSRGQGLSNQPQHFGDGTRLSIL.

The chain links TRBV5-3 to TRBJ1-1, with D uncertain. TRBV5-3 is designated an ORF whose function remains uncertain. The CDR3 is 11 residues long. V was trimmed by 6 bases and J by 6 bases, leaving 9 bases between them. This CDR3 reads CARTPSPEAFF. The CDR3 DNA reads as TGTGCCAGAACCCCCTCCCCTGAAGCTTTCTTT.

The chain joins TRBV9 to TRBJ1-6; D ambiguous. The CDR3 extends over 15 amino acids. Germline CDR1 SGDLS, CDR2 YYNGEE. Trimming left V 4 bases short and J 9 bases short, with 17 bases between. CDR3 loop: CASSPLKGLGSPLHF. CDR3 DNA: TGTGCCAGCAGCCCATTAAAGGGTTTGGGTTCACCCCTCCACTTT.

This chain links TRBV18 with TRBJ1-2, with 8 bases matching TRBD1. V dropped 5 bases and J dropped 6; count of bases not matched to a gene: 5. CDR3 length equals 13 residues. CDR1 is KGHSH, CDR2 LQKENI, per germline. The CDR3 region has the DNA TGTGCCAGCTCAGGTGGACAGGGCGATGGCTACACCTTC. This sequence encodes CASSGGQGDGYTF.

The chain employs TRBV12-5 and TRBJ1-1, with D possibly TRBD1 on 5 matching bases. Germline V gene sequence: CDR1 LGHNT, CDR2 FRNRAP. The CDR3 contains 12 residues. V was pared by 5 bases and J by 11 bases, with 15 bases between. The CDR3 sequence: CASGLSTGLAFF. DNA for the CDR3: TGTGCTAGTGGTCTCTCAACGGGGCTGGCTTTCTTT.

This clone was seen more than once but under ten times. J is TRBJ1-1 and V is TRBV6-1, with TRBD1 matching over 9 bases. The ends lost 3 bases at V and 3 bases at J; junction bases unmatched: 5. CDR3 length: 15 amino acids. The V gene's germline CDR1 is MNHNS and CDR2 SASEGT. This CDR3 reads CASSDQTGGYTEAFF. The CDR3 bases are TGTGCCAGCAGTGATCAGACAGGGGGTTACACTGAAGCTTTCTTT.

The chain joins TRBV9 to TRBJ1-2; a weak D match, TRBD1 (5 bases). Trimming cost V 0 bases and J 6 bases, with 15 bases left between them. The germline CDR1 and CDR2 sequences are SGDLS and YYNGEE. The length of the CDR3 is 15 residues. This CDR3 is CASSVEGSYLNGYTF. The CDR3, as DNA: TGTGCCAGCAGCGTAGAGGGGTCTTACCTTAATGGCTACACCTTC.

This sequence joins TRBV18 and TRBJ1-2; D is unclear. Between the trimmed V and J ends, which lost 2 bases and 4 bases, there was a span of 14 bases. In germline, CDR1 is KGHSH, CDR2 LQKENI. The CDR3 is 15 residues long. The CDR3 is CASSPETQAAYGYTF. Written as DNA, the CDR3 is TGTGCCAGCTCACCAGAGACCCAAGCGGCCTATGGCTACACCTTC.

The rearrangement joins TRBV29-1 to TRBJ2-7; TRBD2 agrees at 7 bases. Per the germline V gene, CDR1 is SQVTM and CDR2 is ANQGSEA. The CDR3 loop spans 12 amino acids. Losses at the gene ends were 7 bases for V and 7 bases for J; bases not matched to a gene: 10. CDR3 sequence reads: CSALGLVKEQYF. The CDR3 DNA sequence: TGCAGCGCCCTCGGACTAGTTAAAGAGCAGTACTTC.

The V call is TRBV5-6, the J call TRBJ1-2; the D is unclear. Germline V lookup: CDR1 SGHDT, CDR2 YYEEEE. The CDR3 consists of 12 residues. Trimming removed 7 bases from V and 3 bases from J, with 10 bases in between. The CDR3 region has the DNA TGTGCCAGCGGTACGGGTGACTATGGCTACACCTTC. Its protein is CASGTGDYGYTF.

The rearrangement joins TRBV7-3 to TRBJ2-1; no clear D. Germline CDR1 reads SGHTA; CDR2 reads FQGTGA. The CDR3 runs to 13 residues. The V and J ends lost 4 bases and 10 bases respectively, with 14 bases between them. The CDR3 nucleotides are TGTGCCAGCAGCTCCGGCCGGGCGGAGGAGCAGTTCTTC. Its translation: CASSSGRAEEQFF.